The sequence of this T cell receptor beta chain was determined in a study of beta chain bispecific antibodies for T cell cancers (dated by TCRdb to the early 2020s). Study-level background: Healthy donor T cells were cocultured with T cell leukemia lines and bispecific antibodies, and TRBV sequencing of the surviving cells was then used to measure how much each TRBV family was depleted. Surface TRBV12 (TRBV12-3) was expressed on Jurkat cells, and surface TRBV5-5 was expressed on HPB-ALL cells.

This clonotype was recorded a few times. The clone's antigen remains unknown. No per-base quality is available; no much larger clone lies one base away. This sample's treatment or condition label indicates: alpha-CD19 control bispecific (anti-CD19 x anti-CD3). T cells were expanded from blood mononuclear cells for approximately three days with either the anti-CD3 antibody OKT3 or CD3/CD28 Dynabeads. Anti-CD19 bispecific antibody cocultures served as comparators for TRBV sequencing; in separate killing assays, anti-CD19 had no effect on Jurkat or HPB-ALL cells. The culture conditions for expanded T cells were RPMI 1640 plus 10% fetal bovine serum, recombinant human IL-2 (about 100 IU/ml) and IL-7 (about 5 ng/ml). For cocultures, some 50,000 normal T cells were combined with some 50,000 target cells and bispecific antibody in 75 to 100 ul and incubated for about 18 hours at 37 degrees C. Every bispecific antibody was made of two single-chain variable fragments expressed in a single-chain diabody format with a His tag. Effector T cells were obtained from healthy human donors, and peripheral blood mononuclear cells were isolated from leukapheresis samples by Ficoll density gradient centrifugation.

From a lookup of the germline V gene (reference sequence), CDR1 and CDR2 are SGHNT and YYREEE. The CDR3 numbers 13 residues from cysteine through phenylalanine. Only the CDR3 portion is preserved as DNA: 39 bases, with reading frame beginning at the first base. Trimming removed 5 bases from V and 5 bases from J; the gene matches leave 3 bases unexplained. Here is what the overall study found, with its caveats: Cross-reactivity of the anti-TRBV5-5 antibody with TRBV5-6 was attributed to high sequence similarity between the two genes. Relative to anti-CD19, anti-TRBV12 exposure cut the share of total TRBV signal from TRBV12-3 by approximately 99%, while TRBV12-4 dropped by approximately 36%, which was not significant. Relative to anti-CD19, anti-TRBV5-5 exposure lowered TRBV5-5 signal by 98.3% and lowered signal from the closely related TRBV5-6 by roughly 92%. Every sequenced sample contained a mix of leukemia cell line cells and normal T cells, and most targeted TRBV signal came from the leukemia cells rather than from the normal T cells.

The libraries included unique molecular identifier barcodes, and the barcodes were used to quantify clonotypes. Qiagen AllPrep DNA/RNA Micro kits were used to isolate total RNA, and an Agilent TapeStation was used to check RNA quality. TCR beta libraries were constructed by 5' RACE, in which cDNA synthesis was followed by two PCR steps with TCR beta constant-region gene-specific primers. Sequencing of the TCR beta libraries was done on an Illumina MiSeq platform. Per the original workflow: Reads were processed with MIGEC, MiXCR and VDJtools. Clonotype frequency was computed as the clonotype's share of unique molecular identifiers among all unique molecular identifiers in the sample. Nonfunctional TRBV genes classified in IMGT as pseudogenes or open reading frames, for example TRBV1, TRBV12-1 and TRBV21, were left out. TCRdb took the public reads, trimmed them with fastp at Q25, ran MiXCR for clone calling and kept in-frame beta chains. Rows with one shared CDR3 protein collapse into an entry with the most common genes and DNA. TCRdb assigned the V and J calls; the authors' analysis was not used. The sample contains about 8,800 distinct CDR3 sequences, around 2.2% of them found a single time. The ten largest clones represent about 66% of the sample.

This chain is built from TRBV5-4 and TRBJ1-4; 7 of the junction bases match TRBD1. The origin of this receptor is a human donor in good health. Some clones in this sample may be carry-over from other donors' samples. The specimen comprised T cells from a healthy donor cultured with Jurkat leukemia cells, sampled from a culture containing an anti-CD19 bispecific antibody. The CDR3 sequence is CASSSDRNEKLFF. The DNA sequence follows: TGTGCCAGCAGTTCGGACAGGAATGAAAAACTGTTTTTT.